What follows are 6 T cell receptor beta chains derived from one specimen sequenced in a study of blood T cell repertoires in COVID-19. Profiling relied on immunoSEQ multiplex PCR, and the TCRdb table lists in-frame clones only, not all of them. Of about 220,000 clones listed, about four fifths are singletons. Sequenced: PBMCs or T cells enriched from blood (not recorded which). The receptors derive from a woman in her 40s who had been exposed to COVID-19.

The rearrangement links TRBV6-5 to TRBJ2-5; maybe TRBD1 (6 bases). This CDR3 comprises 14 residues. Trimming stripped 9 bases from V and 1 base from J, with 15 bases between. CDR1 is MNHEY, CDR2 SVGAGI, per germline. The CDR3 DNA follows: TGTGCCAGTACACAGGGATGGGGCCAAGAGACCCAGTACTTC. Protein: CASTQGWGQETQYF.

As regards this clone: This specimen includes other DNA sequences encoding the same CDR3. The chain links TRBV19 to TRBJ1-1; D unclear. CDR3 length equals 13 residues. The germline V gene encodes CDR1 LNHDA and CDR2 SQIVND (reference sequence). V was clipped by 3 bases and J by 5 bases, with 10 bases between them. The CDR3 sequence is CASSITGGTEAFF. DNA for the CDR3: TGTGCCAGTAGTATCACGGGTGGAACTGAAGCTTTCTTT.

The gene calls are TRBV10-3 and TRBJ1-6, with 7 bases fitting TRBD1. Germline V gene data show CDR1 as ENHRY and CDR2 as SYGVKD. Trimming cost V 6 bases and J 5 bases; bases outside gene matches: 4. The CDR3 has 14 residues. The CDR3 nucleotides read TGTGCCATCAGGGCCGGGACAGATAATTCACCCCTCCACTTT. This translates into CAIRAGTDNSPLHF.

The V gene is TRBV4-1, the J gene TRBJ2-1; a possible D gene is TRBD1 (6 bases). V gave up 0 bases and J gave up 1 base, with 7 bases separating them. The CDR3 is 15 amino acids. Germline-derived CDR1 and CDR2 are MGHRA and YSYEKL. CDR3 sequence reads: CASSQEQGSYNEQFF. The CDR3 bases are TGCGCCAGCAGCCAAGAACAGGGTTCCTACAATGAGCAGTTCTTC.

This CDR3 reads CASSIALTGGGYTF. CDR3 coding DNA: TGTGCCAGTAGTATAGCTCTTACTGGCGGTGGCTACACCTTC. The chain recombines TRBV19 with TRBJ1-2; D gene uncertain. With 1 base removed from V and 7 bases from J, the gap between germline ends came to 13 bases. Per the germline V gene, CDR1 is LNHDA and CDR2 is SQIVND (reference sequence). This CDR3 region has 14 residues.

The V and J genes are TRBV5-6 and TRBJ1-3, with no clear D. The length of the CDR3 is 14 residues. From germline, CDR1 is SGHDT and CDR2 YYEEEE. Deletions cut 4 bases from V and 3 bases from J, with 11 bases between. This CDR3 reads CASSQTYFGNTIYF. DNA for the CDR3: TGTGCCAGCAGCCAGACTTACTTTGGAAACACCATATATTTT.